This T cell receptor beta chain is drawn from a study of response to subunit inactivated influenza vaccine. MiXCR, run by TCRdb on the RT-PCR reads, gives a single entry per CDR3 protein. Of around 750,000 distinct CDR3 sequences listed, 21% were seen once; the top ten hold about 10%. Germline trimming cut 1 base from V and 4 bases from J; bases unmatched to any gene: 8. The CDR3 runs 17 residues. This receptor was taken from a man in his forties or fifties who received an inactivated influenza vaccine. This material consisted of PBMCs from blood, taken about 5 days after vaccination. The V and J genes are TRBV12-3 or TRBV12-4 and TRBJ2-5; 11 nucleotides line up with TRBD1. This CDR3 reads CASSLGTGTGGLETQYF. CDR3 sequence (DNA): TGTGCCAGCAGTTTAGGGACGGGGACAGGGGGTCTAGAGACCCAGTACTTC.